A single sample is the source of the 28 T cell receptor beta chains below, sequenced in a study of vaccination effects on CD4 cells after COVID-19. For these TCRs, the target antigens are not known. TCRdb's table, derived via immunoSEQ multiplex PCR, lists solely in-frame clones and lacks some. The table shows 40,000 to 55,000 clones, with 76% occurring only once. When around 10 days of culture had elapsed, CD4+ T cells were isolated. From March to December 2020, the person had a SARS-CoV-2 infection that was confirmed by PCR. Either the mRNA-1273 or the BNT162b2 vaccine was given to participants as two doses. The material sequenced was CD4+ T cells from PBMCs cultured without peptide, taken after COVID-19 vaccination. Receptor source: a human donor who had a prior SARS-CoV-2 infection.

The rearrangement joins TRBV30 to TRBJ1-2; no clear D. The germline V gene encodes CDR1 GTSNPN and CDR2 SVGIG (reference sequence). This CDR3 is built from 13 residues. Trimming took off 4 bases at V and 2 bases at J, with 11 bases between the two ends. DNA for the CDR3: TGTGCCTGGAACGGGGAACGAAACTATGGCTACACCTTC. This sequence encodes CAWNGERNYGYTF. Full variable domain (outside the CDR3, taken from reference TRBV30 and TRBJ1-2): SQTIHQWPATLVQPVGSPLSLECTVEGTSNPNLYWYRQAAGRGLQLLFYSVGIGQISSEVPQNLSASRPQDRQFILSSKKLLLSDSGFYLCAWNGERNYGYTFGSGTRLTVV.

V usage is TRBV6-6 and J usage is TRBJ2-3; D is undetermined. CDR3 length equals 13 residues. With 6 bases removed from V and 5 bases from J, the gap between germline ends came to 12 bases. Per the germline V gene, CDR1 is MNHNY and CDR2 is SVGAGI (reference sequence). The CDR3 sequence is CASRPELEDTQYF. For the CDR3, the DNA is TGTGCCAGCAGACCGGAGCTTGAAGATACGCAGTATTTT.

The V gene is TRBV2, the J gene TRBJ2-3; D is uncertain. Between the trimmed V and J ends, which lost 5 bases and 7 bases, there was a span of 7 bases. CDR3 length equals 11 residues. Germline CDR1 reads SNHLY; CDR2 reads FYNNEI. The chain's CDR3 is CASSPTYTQYF. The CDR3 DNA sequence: TGTGCCAGCAGTCCCACCTATACGCAGTATTTT.

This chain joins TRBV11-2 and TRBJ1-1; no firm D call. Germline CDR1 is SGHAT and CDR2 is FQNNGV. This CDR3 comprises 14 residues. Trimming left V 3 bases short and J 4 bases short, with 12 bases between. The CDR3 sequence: CASSFRSWGTEAFF. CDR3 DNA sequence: TGTGCCAGCAGCTTCAGATCCTGGGGCACTGAAGCTTTCTTT.

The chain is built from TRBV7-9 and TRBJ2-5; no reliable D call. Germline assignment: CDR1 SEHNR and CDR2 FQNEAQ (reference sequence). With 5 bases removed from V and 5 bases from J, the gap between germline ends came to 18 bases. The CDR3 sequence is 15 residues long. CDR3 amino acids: CASSPGRFGGETQYF. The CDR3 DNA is TGTGCCAGCAGCCCAGGCCGGTTCGGCGGTGAGACCCAGTACTTC.

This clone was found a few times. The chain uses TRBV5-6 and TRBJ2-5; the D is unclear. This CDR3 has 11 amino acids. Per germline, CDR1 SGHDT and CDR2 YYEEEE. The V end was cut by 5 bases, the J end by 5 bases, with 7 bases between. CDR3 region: CASSDRETQYF. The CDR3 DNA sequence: TGTGCCAGCAGTGATCGGGAGACCCAGTACTTC. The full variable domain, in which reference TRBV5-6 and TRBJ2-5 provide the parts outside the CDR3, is DAGVTQSPTHLIKTRGQQVTLRCSPKSGHDTVSWYQQALGQGPQFIFQYYEEEERQRGNFPDRFSGHQFPNYSSELNVNALLLGDSALYLCASSDRETQYFGPGTRLLVL.

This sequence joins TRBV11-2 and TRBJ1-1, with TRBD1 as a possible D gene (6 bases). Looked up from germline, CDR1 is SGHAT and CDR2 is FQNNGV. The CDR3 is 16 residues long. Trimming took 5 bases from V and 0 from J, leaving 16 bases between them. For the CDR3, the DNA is TGTGCCAGCAGCGTACCCAAGGACAGTATGAACACTGAAGCTTTCTTT. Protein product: CASSVPKDSMNTEAFF. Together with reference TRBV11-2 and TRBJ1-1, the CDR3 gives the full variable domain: EAGVAQSPRYKIIEKRQSVAFWCNPISGHATLYWYQQILGQGPKLLIQFQNNGVVDDSQLPKDRFSAERLKGVDSTLKIQPAKLEDSAVYLCASSVPKDSMNTEAFFGQGTRLTVV.

Here the CDR3 reads CATTSGTITDTQYF. The CDR3, as DNA: TGCGCCACCACGTCGGGGACTATCACAGATACGCAGTATTTT. The rearrangement uses TRBV5-1 and TRBJ2-3, with 7 bases matching TRBD2. The V gene's germline CDR1 is SGHRS and CDR2 YFSETQ. This CDR3 is 14 amino acids long. V lost 9 bases and J lost 2; bases outside the gene matches: 9. Combining the CDR3 with reference TRBV5-1 and TRBJ2-3 gives the whole variable domain KAGVTQTPRYLIKTRGQQVTLSCSPISGHRSVSWYQQTPGQGLQFLFEYFSETQRNKGNFPGRFSGRQFSNSRSEMNVSTLELGDSALYLCATTSGTITDTQYFGPGTRLTVL.

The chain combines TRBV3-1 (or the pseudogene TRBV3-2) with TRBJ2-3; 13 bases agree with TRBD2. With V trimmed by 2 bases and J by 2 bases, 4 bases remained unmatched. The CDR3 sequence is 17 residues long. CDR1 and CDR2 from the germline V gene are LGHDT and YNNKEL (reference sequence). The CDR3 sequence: CASSQLGLAGYTDTQYF. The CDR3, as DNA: TGTGCCAGCAGCCAACTGGGACTAGCGGGATACACAGATACGCAGTATTTT.

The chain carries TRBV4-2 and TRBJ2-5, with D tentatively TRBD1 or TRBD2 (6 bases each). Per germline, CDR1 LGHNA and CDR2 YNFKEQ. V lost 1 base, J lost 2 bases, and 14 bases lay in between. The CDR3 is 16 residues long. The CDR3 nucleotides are TGTGCCAGCAGCCAAGGAACAGGGACTTCTCAAGAGACCCAGTACTTC. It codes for CASSQGTGTSQETQYF.

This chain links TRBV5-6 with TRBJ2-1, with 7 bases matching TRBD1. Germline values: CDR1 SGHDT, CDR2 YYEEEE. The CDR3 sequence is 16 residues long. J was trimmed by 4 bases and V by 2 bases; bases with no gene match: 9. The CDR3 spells CASSFTGANLYNEQFF. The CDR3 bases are TGTGCCAGCAGCTTTACAGGGGCGAACTTGTACAATGAGCAGTTCTTC.

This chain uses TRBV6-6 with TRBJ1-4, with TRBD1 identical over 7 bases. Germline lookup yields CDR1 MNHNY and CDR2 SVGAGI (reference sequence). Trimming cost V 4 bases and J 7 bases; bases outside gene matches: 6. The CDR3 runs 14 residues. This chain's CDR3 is CASSSARGREKLFF. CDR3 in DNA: TGTGCCAGCAGTTCGGCGAGGGGGCGTGAAAAACTGTTTTTT.

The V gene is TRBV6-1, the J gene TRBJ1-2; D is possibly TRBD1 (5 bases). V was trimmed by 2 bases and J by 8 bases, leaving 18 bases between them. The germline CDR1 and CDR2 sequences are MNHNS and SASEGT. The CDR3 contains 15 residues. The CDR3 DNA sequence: TGTGCCAGCAGTGAATTGGCAGGGTGGAGTCGAGGCTACACCTTC. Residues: CASSELAGWSRGYTF.

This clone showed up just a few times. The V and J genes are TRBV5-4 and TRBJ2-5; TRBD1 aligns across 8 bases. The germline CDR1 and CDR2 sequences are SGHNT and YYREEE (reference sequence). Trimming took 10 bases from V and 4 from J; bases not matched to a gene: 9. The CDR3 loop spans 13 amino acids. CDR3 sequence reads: CAGSNRGLETQYF. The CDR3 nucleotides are TGTGCCGGATCGAACAGGGGGTTAGAGACCCAGTACTTC.

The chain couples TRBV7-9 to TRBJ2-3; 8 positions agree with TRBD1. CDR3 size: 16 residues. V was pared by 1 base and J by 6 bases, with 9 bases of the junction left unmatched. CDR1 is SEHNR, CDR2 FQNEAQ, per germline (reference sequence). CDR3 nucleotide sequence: TGTGCCAGCAGCTTAGTCACAGGGGGGATTACGGATACGCAGTATTTT. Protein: CASSLVTGGITDTQYF.

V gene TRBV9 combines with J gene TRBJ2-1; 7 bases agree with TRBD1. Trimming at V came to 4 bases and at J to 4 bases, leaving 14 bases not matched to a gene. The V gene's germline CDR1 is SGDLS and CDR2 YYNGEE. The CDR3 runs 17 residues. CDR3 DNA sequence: TGTGCCAGCAGCCCCCGGGGCGCCCGGGACAGTTACAATGAGCAGTTCTTC. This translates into CASSPRGARDSYNEQFF. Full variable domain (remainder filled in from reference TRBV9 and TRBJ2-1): DSGVTQTPKHLITATGQRVTLRCSPRSGDLSVYWYQQSLDQGLQFLIQYYNGEERAKGNILERFSAQQFPDLHSELNLSSLELGDSALYFCASSPRGARDSYNEQFFGPGTRLTVL.

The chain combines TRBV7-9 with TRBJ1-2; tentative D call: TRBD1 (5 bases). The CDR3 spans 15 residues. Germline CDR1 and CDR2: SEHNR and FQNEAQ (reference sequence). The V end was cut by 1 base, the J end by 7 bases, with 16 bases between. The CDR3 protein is CASSLGGAIKGGYTF. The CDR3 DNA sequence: TGTGCCAGCAGCTTAGGAGGGGCAATCAAGGGTGGCTACACCTTC.

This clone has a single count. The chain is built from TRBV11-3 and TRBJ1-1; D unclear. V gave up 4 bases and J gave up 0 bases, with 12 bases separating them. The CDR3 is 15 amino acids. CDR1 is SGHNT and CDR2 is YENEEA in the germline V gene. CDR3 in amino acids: CASSSSRGVNTEAFF. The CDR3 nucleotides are TGTGCCAGCAGCTCTTCGCGGGGTGTGAACACTGAAGCTTTCTTT.

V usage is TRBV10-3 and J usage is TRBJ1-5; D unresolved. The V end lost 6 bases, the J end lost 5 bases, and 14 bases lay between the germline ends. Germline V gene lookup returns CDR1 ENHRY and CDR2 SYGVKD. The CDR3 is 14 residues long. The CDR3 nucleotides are TGTGCCATCAGGCCAGACGGGCGCTATCAGCCCCAGCATTTT. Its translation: CAIRPDGRYQPQHF.

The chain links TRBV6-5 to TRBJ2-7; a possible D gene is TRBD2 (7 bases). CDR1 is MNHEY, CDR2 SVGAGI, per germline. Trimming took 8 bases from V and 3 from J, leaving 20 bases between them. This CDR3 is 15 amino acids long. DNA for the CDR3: TGTGCCAGCCAAACCTACGTCGGGGGGCTCTACGAGCAGTACTTC. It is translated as CASQTYVGGLYEQYF.

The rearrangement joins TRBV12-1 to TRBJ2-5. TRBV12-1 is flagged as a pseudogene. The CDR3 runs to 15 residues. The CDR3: CASRNYRDDQETQYF. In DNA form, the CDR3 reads TGTGCCAGCAGGAATTACCGGGACGATCAAGAGACCCAGTACTTC.

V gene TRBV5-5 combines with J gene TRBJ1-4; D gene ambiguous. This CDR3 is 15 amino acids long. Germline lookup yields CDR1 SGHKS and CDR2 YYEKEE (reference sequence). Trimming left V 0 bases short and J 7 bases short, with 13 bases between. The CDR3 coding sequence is TGTGCCAGCAGCTTGGCCGGGGTTCCCGGTGAAAAACTGTTTTTT. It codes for CASSLAGVPGEKLFF. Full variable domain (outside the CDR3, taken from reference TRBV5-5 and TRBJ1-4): DAGVTQSPTHLIKTRGQQVTLRCSPISGHKSVSWYQQVLGQGPQFIFQYYEKEERGRGNFPDRFSARQFPNYSSELNVNALLLGDSALYLCASSLAGVPGEKLFFGSGTQLSVL.

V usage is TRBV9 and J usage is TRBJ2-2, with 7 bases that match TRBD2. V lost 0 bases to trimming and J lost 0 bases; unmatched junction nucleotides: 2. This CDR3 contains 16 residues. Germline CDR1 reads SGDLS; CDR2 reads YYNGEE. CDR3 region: CASSVDLAANTGELFF. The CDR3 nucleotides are TGTGCCAGCAGCGTAGACCTAGCGGCGAACACCGGGGAGCTGTTTTTT.

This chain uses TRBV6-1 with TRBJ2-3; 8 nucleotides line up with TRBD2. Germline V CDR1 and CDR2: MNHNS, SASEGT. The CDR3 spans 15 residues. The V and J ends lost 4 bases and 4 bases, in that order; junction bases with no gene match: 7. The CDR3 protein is CASSAAGATADTQYF. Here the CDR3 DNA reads TGTGCCAGCAGTGCAGCGGGGGCTACGGCAGATACGCAGTATTTT.

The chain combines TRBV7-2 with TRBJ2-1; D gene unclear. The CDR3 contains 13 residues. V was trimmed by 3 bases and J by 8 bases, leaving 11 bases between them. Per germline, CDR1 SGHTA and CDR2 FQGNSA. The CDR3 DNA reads TGTGCCAGCAGCTTTGGACCAGGCGATGAGCAGTTCTTC. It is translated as CASSFGPGDEQFF.

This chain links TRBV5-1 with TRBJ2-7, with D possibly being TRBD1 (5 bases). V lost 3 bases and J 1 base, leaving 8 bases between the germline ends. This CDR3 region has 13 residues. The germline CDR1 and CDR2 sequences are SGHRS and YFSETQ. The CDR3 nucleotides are TGCGCCAGCAGCTCGCAGGGTTCCTACGAGCAGTACTTC. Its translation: CASSSQGSYEQYF. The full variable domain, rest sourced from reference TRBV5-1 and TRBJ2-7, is KAGVTQTPRYLIKTRGQQVTLSCSPISGHRSVSWYQQTPGQGLQFLFEYFSETQRNKGNFPGRFSGRQFSNSRSEMNVSTLELGDSALYLCASSSQGSYEQYFGPGTRLTVT.

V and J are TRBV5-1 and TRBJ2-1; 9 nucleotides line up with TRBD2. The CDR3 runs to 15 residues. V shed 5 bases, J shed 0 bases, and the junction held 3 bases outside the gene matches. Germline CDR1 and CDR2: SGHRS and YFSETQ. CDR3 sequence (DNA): TGCGCCAGCAGACTAGCGGGCAGCTCCTACAATGAGCAGTTCTTC. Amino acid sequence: CASRLAGSSYNEQFF.

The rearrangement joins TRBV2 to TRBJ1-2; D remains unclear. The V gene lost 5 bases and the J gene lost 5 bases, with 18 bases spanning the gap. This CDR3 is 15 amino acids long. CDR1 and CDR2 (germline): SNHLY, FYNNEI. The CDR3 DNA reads TGTGCCAGCAGTAGGGAGTTCGGTCCCCAATATGGCTACACCTTC. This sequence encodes CASSREFGPQYGYTF.